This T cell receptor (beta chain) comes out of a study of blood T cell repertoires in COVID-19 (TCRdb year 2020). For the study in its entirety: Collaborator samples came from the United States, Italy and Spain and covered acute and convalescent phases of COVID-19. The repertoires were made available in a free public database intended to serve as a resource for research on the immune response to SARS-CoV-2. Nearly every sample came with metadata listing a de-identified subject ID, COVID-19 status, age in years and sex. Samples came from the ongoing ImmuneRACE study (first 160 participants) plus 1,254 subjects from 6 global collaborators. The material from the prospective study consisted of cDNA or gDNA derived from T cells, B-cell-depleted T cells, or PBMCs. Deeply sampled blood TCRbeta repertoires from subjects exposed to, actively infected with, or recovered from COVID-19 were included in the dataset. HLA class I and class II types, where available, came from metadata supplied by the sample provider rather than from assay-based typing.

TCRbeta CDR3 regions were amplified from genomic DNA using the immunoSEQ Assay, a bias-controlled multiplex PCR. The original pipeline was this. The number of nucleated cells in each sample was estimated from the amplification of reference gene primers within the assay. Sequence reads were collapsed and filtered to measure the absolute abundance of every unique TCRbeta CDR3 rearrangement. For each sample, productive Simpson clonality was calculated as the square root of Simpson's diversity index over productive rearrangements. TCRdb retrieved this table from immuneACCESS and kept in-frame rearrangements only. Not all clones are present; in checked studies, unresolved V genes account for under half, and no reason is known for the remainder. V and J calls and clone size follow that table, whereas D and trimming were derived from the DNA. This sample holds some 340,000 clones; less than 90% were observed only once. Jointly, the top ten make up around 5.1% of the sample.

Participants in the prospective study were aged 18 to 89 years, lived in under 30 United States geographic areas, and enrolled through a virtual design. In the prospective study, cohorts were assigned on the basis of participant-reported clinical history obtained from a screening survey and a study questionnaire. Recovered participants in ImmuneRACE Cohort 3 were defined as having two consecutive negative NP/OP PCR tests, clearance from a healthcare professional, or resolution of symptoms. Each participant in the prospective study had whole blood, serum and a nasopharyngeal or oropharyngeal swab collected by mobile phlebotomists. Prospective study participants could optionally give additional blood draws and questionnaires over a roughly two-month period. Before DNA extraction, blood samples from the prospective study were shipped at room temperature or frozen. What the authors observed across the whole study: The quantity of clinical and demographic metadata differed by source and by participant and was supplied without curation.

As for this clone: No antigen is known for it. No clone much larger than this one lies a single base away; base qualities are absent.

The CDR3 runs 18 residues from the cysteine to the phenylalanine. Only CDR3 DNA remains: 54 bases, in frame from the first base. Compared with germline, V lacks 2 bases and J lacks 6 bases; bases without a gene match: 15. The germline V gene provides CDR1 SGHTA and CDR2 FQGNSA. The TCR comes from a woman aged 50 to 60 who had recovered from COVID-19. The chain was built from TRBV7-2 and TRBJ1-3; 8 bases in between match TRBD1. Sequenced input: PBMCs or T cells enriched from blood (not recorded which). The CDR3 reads CASSLMSRTRGQENTIYF. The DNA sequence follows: TGTGCCAGCAGCTTAATGTCCCGGACCAGGGGGCAGGAAAACACCATATATTTT.